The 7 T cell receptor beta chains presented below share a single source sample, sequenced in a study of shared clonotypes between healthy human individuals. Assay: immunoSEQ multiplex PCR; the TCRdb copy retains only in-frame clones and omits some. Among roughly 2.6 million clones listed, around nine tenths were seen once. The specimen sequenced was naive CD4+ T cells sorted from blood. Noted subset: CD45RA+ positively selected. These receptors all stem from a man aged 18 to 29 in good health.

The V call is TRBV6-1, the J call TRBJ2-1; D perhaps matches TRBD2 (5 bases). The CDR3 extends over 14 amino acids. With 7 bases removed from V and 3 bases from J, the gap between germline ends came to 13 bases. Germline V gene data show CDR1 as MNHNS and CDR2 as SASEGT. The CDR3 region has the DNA TGTGCCAGCAAGGTAGCGCAGCTCTACAATGAGCAGTTCTTC. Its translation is CASKVAQLYNEQFF.

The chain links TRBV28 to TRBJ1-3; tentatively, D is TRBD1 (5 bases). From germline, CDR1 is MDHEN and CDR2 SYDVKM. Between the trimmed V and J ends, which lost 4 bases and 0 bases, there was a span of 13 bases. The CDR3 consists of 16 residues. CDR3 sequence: CASSSSAGNSGNTIYF. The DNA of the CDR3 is TGTGCCAGCAGTTCCTCAGCAGGGAACTCTGGAAACACCATATATTTT. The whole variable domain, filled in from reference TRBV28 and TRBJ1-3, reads DVKVTQSSRYLVKRTGEKVFLECVQDMDHENMFWYRQDPGLGLRLIYFSYDVKMKEKGDIPEGYSVSREKKERFSLILESASTNQTSMYLCASSSSAGNSGNTIYFGEGSWLTVV.

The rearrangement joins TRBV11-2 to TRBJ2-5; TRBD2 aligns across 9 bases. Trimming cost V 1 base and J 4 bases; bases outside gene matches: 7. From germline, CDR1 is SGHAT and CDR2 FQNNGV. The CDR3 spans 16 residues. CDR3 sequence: CASSLGASGIAETQYF. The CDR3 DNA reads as TGTGCCAGCAGCTTAGGGGCTAGCGGGATCGCAGAGACCCAGTACTTC.

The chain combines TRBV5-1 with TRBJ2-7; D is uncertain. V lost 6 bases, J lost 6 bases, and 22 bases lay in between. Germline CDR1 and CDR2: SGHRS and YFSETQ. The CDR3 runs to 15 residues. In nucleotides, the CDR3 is TGCGCCAGCAAGACCTCCGGGTCAGCCGTGGGCGAGCAGTACTTC. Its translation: CASKTSGSAVGEQYF.

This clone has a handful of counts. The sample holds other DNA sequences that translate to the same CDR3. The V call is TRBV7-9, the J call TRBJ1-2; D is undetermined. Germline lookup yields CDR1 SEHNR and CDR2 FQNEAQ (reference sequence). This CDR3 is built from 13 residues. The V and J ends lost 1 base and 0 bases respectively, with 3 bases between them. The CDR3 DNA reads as TGTGCCAGCAGCTTAGACACTAACTATGGCTACACCTTC. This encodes CASSLDTNYGYTF. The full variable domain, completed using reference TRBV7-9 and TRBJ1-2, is DTGVSQNPRHKITKRGQNVTFRCDPISEHNRLYWYRQTLGQGPEFLTYFQNEAQLEKSRLLSDRFSAERPKGSFSTLEIQRTEQGDSAMYLCASSLDTNYGYTFGSGTRLTVV.

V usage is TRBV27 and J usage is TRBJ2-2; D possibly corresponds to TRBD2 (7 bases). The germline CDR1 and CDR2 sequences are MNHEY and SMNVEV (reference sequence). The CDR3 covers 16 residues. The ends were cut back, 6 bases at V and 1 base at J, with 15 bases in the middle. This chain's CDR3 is CASRQQGGVNTGELFF. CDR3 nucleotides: TGTGCCAGCAGGCAACAGGGAGGGGTGAACACCGGGGAGCTGTTTTTT.

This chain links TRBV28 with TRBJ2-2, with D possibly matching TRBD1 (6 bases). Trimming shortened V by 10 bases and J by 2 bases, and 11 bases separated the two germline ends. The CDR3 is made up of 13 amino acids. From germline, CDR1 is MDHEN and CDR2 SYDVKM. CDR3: CATEDRNTGELFF. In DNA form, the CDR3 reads TGTGCCACCGAGGACAGAAACACCGGGGAGCTGTTTTTT.